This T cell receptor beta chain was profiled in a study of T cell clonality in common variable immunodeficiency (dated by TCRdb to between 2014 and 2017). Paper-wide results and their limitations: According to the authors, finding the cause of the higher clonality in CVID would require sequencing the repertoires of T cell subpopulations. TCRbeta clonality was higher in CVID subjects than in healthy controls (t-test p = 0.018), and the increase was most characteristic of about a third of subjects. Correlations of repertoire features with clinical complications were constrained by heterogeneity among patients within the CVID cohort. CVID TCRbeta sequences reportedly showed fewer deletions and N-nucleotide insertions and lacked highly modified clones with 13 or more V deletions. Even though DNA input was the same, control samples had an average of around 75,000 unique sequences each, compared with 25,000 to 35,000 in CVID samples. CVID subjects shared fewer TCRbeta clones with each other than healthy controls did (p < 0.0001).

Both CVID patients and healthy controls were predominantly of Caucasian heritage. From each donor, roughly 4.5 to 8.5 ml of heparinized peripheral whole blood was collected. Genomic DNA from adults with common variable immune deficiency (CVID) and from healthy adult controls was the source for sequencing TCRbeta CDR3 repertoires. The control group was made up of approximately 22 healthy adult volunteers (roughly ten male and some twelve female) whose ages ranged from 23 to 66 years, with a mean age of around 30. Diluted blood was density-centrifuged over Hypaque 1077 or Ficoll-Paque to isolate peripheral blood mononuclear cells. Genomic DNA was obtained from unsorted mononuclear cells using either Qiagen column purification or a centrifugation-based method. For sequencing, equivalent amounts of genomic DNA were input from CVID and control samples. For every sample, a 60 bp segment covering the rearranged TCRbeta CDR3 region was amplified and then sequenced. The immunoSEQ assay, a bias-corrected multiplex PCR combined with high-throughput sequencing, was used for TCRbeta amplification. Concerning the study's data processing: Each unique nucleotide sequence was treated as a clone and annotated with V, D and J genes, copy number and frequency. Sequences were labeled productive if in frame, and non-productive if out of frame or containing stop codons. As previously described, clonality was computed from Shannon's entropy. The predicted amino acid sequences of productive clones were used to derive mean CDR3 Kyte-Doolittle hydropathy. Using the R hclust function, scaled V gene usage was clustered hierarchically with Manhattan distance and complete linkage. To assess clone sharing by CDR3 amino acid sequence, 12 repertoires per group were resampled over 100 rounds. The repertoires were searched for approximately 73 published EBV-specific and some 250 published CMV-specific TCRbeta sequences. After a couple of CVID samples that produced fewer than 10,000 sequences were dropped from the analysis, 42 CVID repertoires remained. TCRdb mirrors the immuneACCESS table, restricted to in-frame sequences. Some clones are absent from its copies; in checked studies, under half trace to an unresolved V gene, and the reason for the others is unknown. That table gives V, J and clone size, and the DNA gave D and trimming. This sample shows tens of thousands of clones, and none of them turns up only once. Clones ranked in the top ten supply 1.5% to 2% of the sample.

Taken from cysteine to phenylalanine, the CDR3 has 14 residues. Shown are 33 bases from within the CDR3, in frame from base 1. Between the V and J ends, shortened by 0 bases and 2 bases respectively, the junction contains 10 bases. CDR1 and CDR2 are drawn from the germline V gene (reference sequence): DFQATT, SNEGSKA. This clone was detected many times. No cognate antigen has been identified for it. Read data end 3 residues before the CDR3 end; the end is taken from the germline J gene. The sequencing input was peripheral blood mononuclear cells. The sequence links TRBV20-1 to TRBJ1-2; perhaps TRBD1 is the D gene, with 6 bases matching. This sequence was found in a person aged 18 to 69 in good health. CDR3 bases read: TGCAGTGCTAGAGACACCGACAGGAACTATGGC. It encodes CSARDTDRNYG. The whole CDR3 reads CSARDTDRNYGYTF.